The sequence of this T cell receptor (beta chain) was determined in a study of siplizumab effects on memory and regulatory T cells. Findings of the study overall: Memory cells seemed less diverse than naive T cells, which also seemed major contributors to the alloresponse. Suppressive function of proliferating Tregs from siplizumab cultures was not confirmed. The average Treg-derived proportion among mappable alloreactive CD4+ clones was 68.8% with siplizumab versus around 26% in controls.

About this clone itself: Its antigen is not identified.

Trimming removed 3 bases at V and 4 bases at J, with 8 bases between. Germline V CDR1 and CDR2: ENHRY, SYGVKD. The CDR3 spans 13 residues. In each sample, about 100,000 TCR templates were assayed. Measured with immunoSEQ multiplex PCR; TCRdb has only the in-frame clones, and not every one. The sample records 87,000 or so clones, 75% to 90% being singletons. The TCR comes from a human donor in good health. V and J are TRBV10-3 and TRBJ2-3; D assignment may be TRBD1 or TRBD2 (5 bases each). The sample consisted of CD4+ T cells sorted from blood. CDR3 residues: CAISDMGADTQYF. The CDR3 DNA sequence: TGTGCCATCAGTGATATGGGGGCAGATACGCAGTATTTT.